Listed here are 22 T cell receptor beta chains from one sample, sequenced in a study of CD8 T cells in ankylosing spondylitis. Which antigens these TCRs recognize remains unknown. Findings of the study overall: Within ankylosing spondylitis blood, a TCR beta motif made up of eight highly homologous variants appeared to be characteristic.

From the 5' RACE reads, TCRdb called clonotypes with MiXCR, one entry per CDR3 protein. This table holds 450,000 to 550,000 distinct CDR3 sequences, under 5.5% found once. The sample consisted of blood, either unsorted or a sorted T cell fraction (not recorded which). These receptors all stem from a male donor with ankylosing spondylitis.

This clonotype has ten or more counts. J is TRBJ2-5 and V is TRBV24-1, with 7 bases lining up with TRBD1. Trimming at V came to 7 bases and at J to 5 bases, leaving 9 bases not matched to a gene. The CDR3 is 14 amino acids. Germline-derived CDR1 and CDR2 are KGHDR and SFDVKD. This CDR3 reads CATSNTGEGETQYF. In nucleotides, the CDR3 is TGTGCCACCAGCAACACAGGGGAAGGCGAGACCCAGTACTTC.

This clonotype was seen at least ten times. The chain joins TRBV20-1 to TRBJ2-7; unclear D gene. V gave up 4 bases and J gave up 3 bases, with 10 bases separating them. The CDR3 runs 12 residues. Germline V gene data show CDR1 as DFQATT and CDR2 as SNEGSKA (reference sequence). CDR3 DNA: TGCAGTGCTATCACAGTCCTCTACGAGCAGTACTTC. Protein sequence: CSAITVLYEQYF.

Ten or more counts support this clonotype. The genes are TRBV29-1 and TRBJ2-1, with TRBD2 as a possible D gene (7 bases). Germline assignment: CDR1 SQVTM and CDR2 ANQGSEA. The ends were cut back, 6 bases at V and 10 bases at J, with 25 bases in the middle. This CDR3 spans 15 amino acids. CDR3 DNA sequence: TGCAGCGTGGGGGGGGCTCAGCCTCTGGGGGTCGAGCAGTTCTTC. Protein: CSVGGAQPLGVEQFF.

This clonotype was counted many times. The chain carries TRBV7-8 and TRBJ2-1; 12 bases fit TRBD2. The CDR3 length is 16 residues. V dropped 5 bases and J dropped 6; count of bases not matched to a gene: 8. Germline CDR1 reads SGHVS; CDR2 reads FQNEAQ. This CDR3 reads CASSPNRLAGANEQFF. In DNA form, the CDR3 reads TGTGCCAGCAGCCCTAACCGACTAGCGGGGGCCAATGAGCAGTTCTTC. Based on the CDR3 plus reference TRBV7-8 and TRBJ2-1, the full variable domain is GAGVSQSPRYKVAKRGQDVALRCDPISGHVSLFWYQQALGQGPEFLTYFQNEAQLDKSGLPSDRFFAERPEGSVSTLKIQRTQQEDSAVYLCASSPNRLAGANEQFFGPGTRLTVL.

This clonotype was recorded many times. This chain joins TRBV9 and TRBJ2-3; D gene unclear. Trimming took off 3 bases at V and 6 bases at J, with 8 bases between the two ends. The CDR3 is made up of 12 amino acids. Germline assignment: CDR1 SGDLS and CDR2 YYNGEE. The DNA of the CDR3 is TGTGCCAGCAGCGCCTCGGGTGATACGCAGTATTTT. Protein sequence: CASSASGDTQYF.

This clonotype came up many times. The J gene is TRBJ2-7, the V gene TRBV7-9; D unresolved. V was clipped by 3 bases and J by 6 bases, with 12 bases between them. This CDR3 spans 13 amino acids. Germline V CDR1 and CDR2: SEHNR, FQNEAQ (reference sequence). CDR3 nucleotides: TGTGCCAGCAGCTTGGGGTTCCCCTCCGAGCAGTACTTC. It translates to CASSLGFPSEQYF.

The rearrangement joins TRBV27 to TRBJ2-4; TRBD2 matches at 7 bases. Germline V CDR1 and CDR2: MNHEY, SMNVEV (reference sequence). The V and J ends lost 6 bases and 3 bases, in that order; junction bases with no gene match: 11. The CDR3 sequence is 16 residues long. DNA of the CDR3: TGTGCCAGCAGCCCTTGGGGAGGGAATGTCAAAAACATTCAGTACTTC. This gives the protein CASSPWGGNVKNIQYF.

In this sample, this clonotype turned up many times. The chain joins TRBV7-2 to TRBJ2-1, with D perhaps TRBD1 (6 bases). This CDR3 has 15 amino acids. Trimming shortened V by 5 bases and J by 4 bases, and 15 bases separated the two germline ends. Looked up from germline, CDR1 is SGHTA and CDR2 is FQGNSA. The CDR3 sequence is CASSPGPGEYNEQFF. The CDR3 coding sequence is TGTGCCAGCAGCCCTGGCCCAGGGGAGTACAATGAGCAGTTCTTC.

There are many counts of this clonotype. The chain recombines TRBV5-1 with TRBJ1-1; weak D call: TRBD1 (5 bases). The CDR3 sequence is 12 residues long. Trimming left V 5 bases short and J 8 bases short, with 13 bases between. The germline V gene has CDR1 SGHRS and CDR2 YFSETQ. The CDR3 DNA reads TGCGCCAGCAGGTCAGGGAAGCCGGAAGCTTTCTTT. Residues: CASRSGKPEAFF.

This clonotype has more than one count but fewer than ten. This sequence joins TRBV28 and TRBJ1-2, with TRBD1 matching 11 bases. The CDR3 is 15 residues long. V gave up 5 bases and J gave up 4 bases; unmatched junction bases: 6. CDR1 MDHEN and CDR2 SYDVKM come from the germline V gene. CDR3 sequence: CASSLRTGGSYGYTF. In DNA, the CDR3 is TGTGCCAGCAGTCTTAGGACAGGGGGCTCCTATGGCTACACCTTC.

This clonotype was seen many times. The chain joins TRBV5-1 to TRBJ2-5; 8 nucleotides align to TRBD1. With V trimmed by 0 bases and J by 3 bases, 4 bases remained unmatched. Germline V gene lookup returns CDR1 SGHRS and CDR2 YFSETQ. CDR3 length: 15 amino acids. The CDR3 coding sequence is TGCGCCAGCAGCTTGGCCCCACAGGGGGAAGAGACCCAGTACTTC. This encodes CASSLAPQGEETQYF.

This clonotype showed up just a few times. The chain is built from TRBV5-1 and TRBJ2-5; TRBD1 might be the D (6 bases). This CDR3 has 17 amino acids. V dropped 4 bases and J dropped 2 bases, with 21 bases sitting between them. CDR1 is SGHRS, CDR2 YFSETQ, per germline. The DNA of the CDR3 is TGCGCCAGCAGCCCGGGACATCGGCCCGGGTTTCAAGAGACCCAGTACTTC. Its protein is CASSPGHRPGFQETQYF.

In its sample, this clonotype was seen many times. The chain uses TRBV4-3 and TRBJ1-1; TRBD1 is a possible D gene (5 bases). The ends were cut back, 4 bases at V and 1 base at J, with 10 bases in the middle. The germline V gene has CDR1 LGHNA and CDR2 YSLEER. The CDR3 contains 14 residues. The CDR3 is CASSREGTNTEAFF. The DNA of the CDR3 is TGCGCCAGCAGCCGGGAAGGGACGAACACTGAAGCTTTCTTT.

This clonotype has a handful of counts. The V gene is TRBV25-1, the J gene TRBJ2-3; D is ambiguous. Germline V gene data show CDR1 as MGHDK and CDR2 as SYGVNS. CDR3 size: 16 residues. V lost 3 bases and J lost 2, with 15 bases in between. The CDR3 reads CASSDPSYWDTDTQYF. CDR3 DNA: TGTGCCAGCAGTGACCCATCGTATTGGGACACAGATACGCAGTATTTT.

This clonotype has ten or more counts. The chain combines TRBV20-1 with TRBJ1-1, with 8 bases matching TRBD1. Germline-derived CDR1 and CDR2 are DFQATT and SNEGSKA (reference sequence). V lost 0 bases and J lost 6; bases outside the gene matches: 6. This CDR3 is 14 amino acids long. In DNA form, the CDR3 reads TGCAGTGCTAGAGAAGGGACAGGACGGGCTGAAGCTTTCTTT. Its protein is CSAREGTGRAEAFF.

This clonotype was recorded many times. The chain employs TRBV28 and TRBJ1-2, with D uncertain. The CDR3 has 14 amino acids. Trimming stripped 2 bases from V and 6 bases from J, with 13 bases between. Germline V gene lookup returns CDR1 MDHEN and CDR2 SYDVKM. The CDR3 DNA sequence: TGTGCCAGCAGTTTACGCGGACCTCTGCATGGCTACACCTTC. It yields the protein CASSLRGPLHGYTF.

The table lists this clonotype with many counts. V and J are TRBV20-1 and TRBJ2-3; no reliable D call. Trimming took off 1 base at V and 4 bases at J, with 9 bases between the two ends. CDR3 length: 13 residues. From germline, CDR1 is DFQATT and CDR2 SNEGSKA (reference sequence). CDR3 residues: CSARVSRADTQYF. CDR3 bases: TGCAGTGCTAGAGTTAGCAGAGCAGATACGCAGTATTTT.

With respect to this clonotype: At one of its ends the junction is not consistent with the germline gene, which may arise from a read error. The chain uses TRBV5-5 and TRBJ2-7; no firm D call. The CDR3 is 15 residues long. Germline assignment: CDR1 SGHKS and CDR2 YYEKEE (reference sequence). The CDR3 DNA reads as TGTGCCAGCAGCTCTGGGCTAGTTCTGTCCTACGAGCAGTGCTTC. Translated: CASSSGLVLSYEQCF.

This clonotype was counted only a few times. This rearrangement joins TRBV5-1 to TRBJ1-1, with a tentative D call TRBD1 (5 bases). The CDR3 runs 14 residues. With 1 base removed from V and 6 bases from J, the gap between germline ends came to 13 bases. Germline CDR1 SGHRS, CDR2 YFSETQ. The CDR3: CASSLSPVGAEAFF. The CDR3, as DNA: TGCGCCAGCAGCTTGTCCCCGGTGGGGGCTGAAGCTTTCTTT.

This clonotype was recorded at least ten times. The gene calls are TRBV6-1 and TRBJ1-6; D call uncertain. The germline V gene encodes CDR1 MNHNS and CDR2 SASEGT. V lost 7 bases to trimming and J lost 6 bases, with 10 bases between them. This CDR3 has 13 residues. This CDR3 is CASTGRGNSPLHF. CDR3 nucleotide sequence: TGTGCCAGCACCGGACGGGGTAATTCACCCCTCCACTTT.

Ten or more counts support this clonotype. In DNA form, the CDR3 reads TGCAGTGCTCGACTCGGGGAGAGGGAGACCCAGTACTTC. It encodes CSARLGERETQYF. J is TRBJ2-5 and V is TRBV20-1; perhaps TRBD2 as D (5 bases). Germline V gene sequence: CDR1 DFQATT, CDR2 SNEGSKA (reference sequence). CDR3 length: 13 residues. V dropped 5 bases and J dropped 5 bases, with 15 bases sitting between them.

Ten or more counts support this clonotype. The chain is built from TRBV28 and TRBJ2-7, with 7 nucleotides matching TRBD1. After removal of 7 bases from V and 2 bases from J, the junction contained 14 bases not matched to a gene. Germline CDR1 reads MDHEN; CDR2 reads SYDVKM. This CDR3 region has 16 residues. CDR3 DNA: TGTGCCAGCAAGCGGTCTGGGACAGCTATTACCTACGAGCAGTACTTC. It is translated as CASKRSGTAITYEQYF.